This TCR beta chain was recovered during a study of PD-1 blockade in classical Hodgkin lymphoma. V lost 6 bases and J lost 3, with 12 bases in between. Per the germline V gene, CDR1 is LNHNV and CDR2 is YYDKDF (reference sequence). The CDR3 contains 14 residues. Here immunoSEQ multiplex PCR was the method, and the copy in TCRdb shows in-frame clones only, minus some. The sample includes fewer than 80,000 clones, about 70% of them seen just once. Brentuximab vedotin exposure varied, and every patient relapsed after autologous stem cell transplantation. Sequenced here: peripheral blood mononuclear cells (PBMCs), sampled before the second cycle of nivolumab. The genes are TRBV15 and TRBJ2-1; a possible D gene is TRBD2 (5 bases). This sequence was found in a human donor with classical Hodgkin lymphoma. The CDR3 loop reads CATSFAGSYNEQFF. The CDR3 DNA follows: TGTGCCACCAGTTTTGCGGGCAGCTACAATGAGCAGTTCTTC.